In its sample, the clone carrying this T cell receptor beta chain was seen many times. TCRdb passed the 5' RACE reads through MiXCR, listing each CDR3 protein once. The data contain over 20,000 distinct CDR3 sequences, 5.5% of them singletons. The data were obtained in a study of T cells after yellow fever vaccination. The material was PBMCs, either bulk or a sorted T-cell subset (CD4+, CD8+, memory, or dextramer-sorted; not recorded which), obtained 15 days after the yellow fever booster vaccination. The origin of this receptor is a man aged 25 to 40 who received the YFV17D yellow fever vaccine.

The CDR3 DNA is TGTGCCAGCAGCCCGGCGCGGGAGAGCACAGATACGCAGTATTTT. It encodes CASSPARESTDTQYF. The V gene is TRBV7-3, the J gene TRBJ2-3; TRBD2 agrees at 7 bases. J gave up 0 bases and V 5 bases, and 5 bases lay outside the gene matches. Per germline, CDR1 SGHTA and CDR2 FQGTGA. The CDR3 has 15 residues.